Following are 18 T cell receptor beta chains from one sample sequenced in a study of shared clonotypes between healthy human individuals. Only in-frame clones appear in the TCRdb table, and some are missing; sequencing was by immunoSEQ multiplex PCR. The table lists about 2 million clones, 85% to 95% of them singletons. The sample comprised naive CD4+ T cells sorted from blood. Subset here: CD45RA+ positively selected. Receptors originate from a man between 18 and 29 years old in good health.

The rearrangement links TRBV28 to TRBJ2-5, with 12 bases fitting TRBD2. The length of the CDR3 is 15 residues. From germline, CDR1 is MDHEN and CDR2 SYDVKM. Unmatched junction bases numbered 4, after V lost 3 bases and J lost 5 bases. The CDR3 region is CASSFLAGGRETQYF. The CDR3 DNA follows: TGTGCCAGCAGTTTCCTAGCGGGGGGGCGGGAGACCCAGTACTTC.

The rearrangement joins TRBV6-1 to TRBJ2-7; D tentatively fits TRBD1 or TRBD2 (5 bases each). Germline V gene lookup returns CDR1 MNHNS and CDR2 SASEGT. V dropped 7 bases and J dropped 1 base, with 11 bases sitting between them. The CDR3 is 13 residues long. As DNA, the CDR3 is TGTGCCAGCAACCCGGGACGTTCCTACGAGCAGTACTTC. This sequence encodes CASNPGRSYEQYF.

The chain couples TRBV18 to TRBJ2-5; 8 nucleotides match TRBD1. Germline trimming cut 3 bases from V and 4 bases from J; bases unmatched to any gene: 4. The CDR3 loop spans 14 amino acids. Germline V gene data show CDR1 as KGHSH and CDR2 as LQKENI. CDR3 bases: TGTGCCAGCTCACCCTGGACAGGGAGAGAGACCCAGTACTTC. Amino acid sequence: CASSPWTGRETQYF. The complete variable domain, with remaining parts taken from reference TRBV18 and TRBJ2-5, reads NAGVMQNPRHLVRRRGQEARLRCSPMKGHSHVYWYRQLPEEGLKFMVYLQKENIIDESGMPKERFSAEFPKEGPSILRIQQVVRGDSAAYFCASSPWTGRETQYFGPGTRLLVL.

The CDR3 sequence is CASSQDNTAREGRDGELFF. In DNA form, the CDR3 reads TGCGCCAGCAGCCAAGATAATACTGCGCGGGAGGGCCGAGACGGGGAGCTGTTTTTT. The rearrangement links TRBV4-3 to TRBJ2-2; 9 bases are shared with TRBD2. V shed 0 bases and J 7 bases; nucleotides not matched to a gene: 15. CDR1 is LGHNA, CDR2 YSLEER, per germline. The CDR3 is 19 amino acids.

This clone was picked up one time. CDR3 bases: TGCGCCAGCAGCTTGGCCGGGACAGGGGGCGAAAAGACCCAGTACTTC. It codes for CASSLAGTGGEKTQYF. This chain connects TRBV5-1 to TRBJ2-5; 12 nucleotides agree with TRBD1. V dropped 0 bases and J dropped 6; count of bases not matched to a gene: 6. Per the germline V gene, CDR1 is SGHRS and CDR2 is YFSETQ. The CDR3 is made up of 16 amino acids.

The gene calls are TRBV10-3 and TRBJ1-4; D is perhaps TRBD1 (5 bases). Germline loops: CDR1 ENHRY, CDR2 SYGVKD. There are 13 residues in the CDR3. Trimming removed 4 bases at V and 5 bases at J, with 8 bases between. CDR3 nucleotide sequence: TGTGCCATCAGTGCAGGGAAAAATGAAAAACTGTTTTTT. Amino acids: CAISAGKNEKLFF.

This chain joins TRBV4-1 and TRBJ2-5, with D maybe TRBD1 (7 bases). V was shortened by 0 bases and J by 4 bases, with 18 bases between the two germline ends. Germline V gene lookup returns CDR1 MGHRA and CDR2 YSYEKL. The length of the CDR3 is 17 residues. For the CDR3, the DNA is TGCGCCAGCAGCCAAGATCAGGCAGGGGGGAATGGAGAGACCCAGTACTTC. This encodes CASSQDQAGGNGETQYF.

This rearrangement joins TRBV18 to TRBJ1-2; no firm D call. Looked up from germline, CDR1 is KGHSH and CDR2 is LQKENI. This CDR3 comprises 16 residues. V gave up 7 bases and J gave up 5 bases, with 23 bases separating them. The CDR3 loop reads CASCLSRGSQTYGYTF. The CDR3 DNA follows: TGTGCCAGCTGCCTGAGTCGGGGATCCCAAACTTATGGCTACACCTTC.

This clone was detected only once. The rearrangement joins TRBV5-4 to TRBJ1-4, with 7 bases lining up with TRBD1. V shed 3 bases and J 7 bases; nucleotides not matched to a gene: 6. Per the germline V gene, CDR1 is SGHNT and CDR2 is YYREEE (reference sequence). The CDR3 covers 14 residues. In DNA form, the CDR3 reads TGTGCCAGCAGCTCCAAGGGGGCCGGTGAAAAACTGTTTTTT. It codes for CASSSKGAGEKLFF.

In the case of this clone: The sample contains more than one DNA sequence encoding this CDR3. This chain links TRBV5-1 with TRBJ2-3, with 12 bases lining up with TRBD2. J was trimmed by 1 base and V by 0 bases; bases with no gene match: 0. Germline lookup yields CDR1 SGHRS and CDR2 YFSETQ. The CDR3 contains 16 residues. CDR3 coding DNA: TGCGCCAGCAGCTTGGGGACTAGCGGGGGCACAGATACGCAGTATTTT. Protein sequence: CASSLGTSGGTDTQYF.

The J gene is TRBJ1-1, the V gene TRBV7-9; 9 positions agree with TRBD1. The junction had 3 bases not matched to a gene; V was cut back by 5 bases and J by 2 bases. There are 14 residues in the CDR3. The V gene's germline CDR1 is SEHNR and CDR2 FQNEAQ (reference sequence). The CDR3 DNA reads TGTGCCAGCAGCGCACAGGGGGCAAACACTGAAGCTTTCTTT. Its protein product is CASSAQGANTEAFF.

This clone was seen just once. The CDR3 sequence is CASSNRGLNNGELFF. The DNA for the CDR3 is TGTGCCAGCAGTAACAGGGGGCTGAATAACGGGGAGCTGTTTTTT. V usage is TRBV6-1 and J usage is TRBJ2-2; 9 bases align to TRBD1. With V trimmed by 5 bases and J by 7 bases, 8 bases remained unmatched. The CDR3 is 15 amino acids. The germline V gene has CDR1 MNHNS and CDR2 SASEGT.

The gene calls are TRBV30 and TRBJ2-6; D ambiguous. This CDR3 is built from 17 residues. V was cut by 4 bases and J by 5 bases, with 21 bases left in between. Germline V gene sequence: CDR1 GTSNPN, CDR2 SVGIG (reference sequence). This CDR3 is CAWNLWRYNNRANVLTF. CDR3 in DNA: TGTGCCTGGAACTTGTGGCGTTATAACAATCGGGCCAACGTCCTGACTTTC. Drawing the rest from reference TRBV30 and TRBJ2-6, the complete variable domain is SQTIHQWPATLVQPVGSPLSLECTVEGTSNPNLYWYRQAAGRGLQLLFYSVGIGQISSEVPQNLSASRPQDRQFILSSKKLLLSDSGFYLCAWNLWRYNNRANVLTFGAGSRLTVL.

This clone was observed at least ten times. The V and J genes are TRBV6-5 and TRBJ1-2; a weak D match, TRBD1 (5 bases). V was cut by 5 bases and J by 7 bases, with 20 bases left in between. Germline V CDR1 and CDR2: MNHEY, SVGAGI. The CDR3 has 15 residues. The chain's CDR3 is CASSGPREGISGYTF. Written as DNA, the CDR3 is TGTGCCAGCAGTGGGCCCAGGGAGGGAATCAGTGGCTACACCTTC.

This chain connects TRBV6-5 to TRBJ1-2; D might be TRBD1 (5 bases). Germline V gene data show CDR1 as MNHEY and CDR2 as SVGAGI. This CDR3 has 12 amino acids. With 5 bases removed from V and 4 bases from J, the gap between germline ends came to 8 bases. The CDR3 protein is CASSRGTYGYTF. CDR3 in DNA: TGTGCCAGCAGTAGGGGAACCTATGGCTACACCTTC.

The V and J genes are TRBV6-6 and TRBJ1-1; possible D gene TRBD1, 6 bases. This CDR3 spans 13 amino acids. V gave up 6 bases and J gave up 6 bases, with 14 bases separating them. CDR1 MNHNY and CDR2 SVGAGI come from the germline V gene (reference sequence). In DNA form, the CDR3 reads TGTGCCAGCAGAGATCAGGGGATCGCTGAAGCTTTCTTT. Translation: CASRDQGIAEAFF.

The V call is TRBV9, the J call TRBJ1-3; D is ambiguous. The CDR3 loop spans 15 amino acids. CDR1 is SGDLS and CDR2 is YYNGEE in the germline V gene. V lost 1 base to trimming and J lost 1 base, with 9 bases between them. CDR3 protein: CASSVRESSGNTIYF. The CDR3 DNA sequence: TGTGCCAGCAGCGTACGGGAGAGTTCTGGAAACACCATATATTTT. The full variable domain, completed using reference TRBV9 and TRBJ1-3, is DSGVTQTPKHLITATGQRVTLRCSPRSGDLSVYWYQQSLDQGLQFLIQYYNGEERAKGNILERFSAQQFPDLHSELNLSSLELGDSALYFCASSVRESSGNTIYFGEGSWLTVV.

This chain joins TRBV19 and TRBJ2-2; possibly TRBD1 for D (6 bases). Germline lookup yields CDR1 LNHDA and CDR2 SQIVND (reference sequence). This CDR3 region has 14 residues. V was pared by 9 bases and J by 1 base, with 12 bases between. The CDR3 nucleotides read TGTGCCAGCAACGACAGGAGGAACACCGGGGAGCTGTTTTTT. It translates to CASNDRRNTGELFF.